Each of the 15 T cell receptor beta chains below was sequenced from the same sample in a study of blood T cell repertoires in COVID-19. Clones were sequenced by immunoSEQ multiplex PCR, and TCRdb holds only the in-frame ones, with some missing. The sample lists some 73,000 clones; under 90% were seen once. Sequenced material: peripheral blood. The receptors were gathered from a woman aged 55 to 70 with acute or convalescent COVID-19.

This chain connects TRBV5-4 to TRBJ2-1, with 13 bases identical to TRBD2. The CDR3 is 16 residues long. V lost 4 bases, J lost 2 bases, and 3 bases stayed unmatched. Germline CDR1 and CDR2: SGHNT and YYREEE (reference sequence). The CDR3 protein is CASSRTSGGPYNEQFF. The CDR3 DNA reads TGTGCCAGCAGCCGGACTAGCGGGGGCCCCTACAATGAGCAGTTCTTC.

The chain links TRBV2 to TRBJ2-7; D ambiguous. Germline-derived CDR1 and CDR2 are SNHLY and FYNNEI. V was trimmed by 2 bases and J by 3 bases, leaving 11 bases between them. The CDR3 totals 14 residues. The CDR3 reads CASSEQGEFYEQYF. The DNA of the CDR3 is TGTGCCAGCAGTGAACAAGGAGAGTTCTACGAGCAGTACTTC.

The chain is built from TRBV2 and TRBJ1-2; TRBD1 matches 7 bases. Germline assignment: CDR1 SNHLY and CDR2 FYNNEI. The CDR3 spans 14 residues. V was clipped by 6 bases and J by 5 bases; unmatched bases: 9. The CDR3 nucleotides read TGTGCCAGCAGGAACGACAGGGTTTTTTATGGCTACACCTTC. Translating it yields CASRNDRVFYGYTF.

This chain uses TRBV2 with TRBJ2-2, with TRBD1 identical over 9 bases. Germline trimming cut 1 base from V and 6 bases from J; bases unmatched to any gene: 6. Germline lookup yields CDR1 SNHLY and CDR2 FYNNEI. CDR3 length: 16 residues. The CDR3 reads CASSEGDRERAGELFF. In DNA form, the CDR3 reads TGTGCCAGCAGTGAAGGGGACAGGGAAAGGGCCGGGGAGCTGTTTTTT.

The table lists this clone with a count of one. V and J are TRBV5-6 and TRBJ1-6; 10 bases agree with TRBD1. The CDR3 has 18 residues. V shed 6 bases and J 0 bases; nucleotides not matched to a gene: 9. Germline V lookup: CDR1 SGHDT, CDR2 YYEEEE. The CDR3 here is CASKTGTGVHSYNSPLHF. The DNA for the CDR3 is TGTGCCAGCAAAACCGGGACAGGGGTTCACTCCTATAATTCACCCCTCCACTTT. The whole variable domain, remainder taken from reference TRBV5-6 and TRBJ1-6, is DAGVTQSPTHLIKTRGQQVTLRCSPKSGHDTVSWYQQALGQGPQFIFQYYEEEERQRGNFPDRFSGHQFPNYSSELNVNALLLGDSALYLCASKTGTGVHSYNSPLHFGNGTRLTVT.

The chain employs TRBV11-2 and TRBJ1-4; D ambiguous. V was shortened by 0 bases and J by 6 bases, with 8 bases between the two germline ends. CDR1 and CDR2 (germline): SGHAT, FQNNGV. This CDR3 has 14 amino acids. The CDR3, as DNA: TGTGCCAGCAGCTTAGATACTCGTCATGAAAAACTGTTTTTT. It yields the protein CASSLDTRHEKLFF.

This clone has more than one count but fewer than ten. The chain couples TRBV2 to TRBJ1-3, with D hard to call. This CDR3 has 15 residues. Germline V gives CDR1 SNHLY, CDR2 FYNNEI. V was cut by 2 bases and J by 0 bases, with 8 bases left in between. For the CDR3, the DNA is TGTGCCAGCAGTGAAATGCGTGGCTCTGGAAACACCATATATTTT. Its protein product is CASSEMRGSGNTIYF. The full variable domain, with the rest looked up from reference TRBV2 and TRBJ1-3, is EPEVTQTPSHQVTQMGQEVILRCVPISNHLYFYWYRQILGQKVEFLVSFYNNEISEKSEIFDDQFSVERPDGSNFTLKIRSTKLEDSAMYFCASSEMRGSGNTIYFGEGSWLTVV.

This clone was found a few times. The chain combines TRBV7-3 with TRBJ1-1; D might be TRBD1 (6 bases). From germline, CDR1 is SGHTA and CDR2 FQGTGA. V lost 5 bases to trimming and J lost 1 base, with 11 bases between them. The CDR3 has 14 residues. Here the CDR3 DNA reads TGTGCCAGCAGCGTGCCGGGACAGAACACTGAAGCTTTCTTT. Protein sequence: CASSVPGQNTEAFF.

V usage is TRBV7-8 and J usage is TRBJ2-1; 7 bases line up with TRBD2. The V gene's germline CDR1 is SGHVS and CDR2 FQNEAQ. This CDR3 is 15 amino acids long. The J segment lost 2 bases and the V segment lost 5 bases, leaving 6 bases of the junction unmatched. The CDR3 nucleotides read TGTGCCAGCAGCCGCCGGGGGGACCCCTACAATGAGCAGTTCTTC. It yields the protein CASSRRGDPYNEQFF.

This clone was recorded only once. The V gene is TRBV14, the J gene TRBJ1-1, with 10 nucleotides matching TRBD1. V was pared by 1 base and J by 3 bases, with 2 bases of the junction left unmatched. CDR3 length: 15 residues. From germline, CDR1 is SGHDN and CDR2 FVKESK. The CDR3: CASSQGDRGHTEAFF. The CDR3, as DNA: TGTGCCAGCAGCCAAGGTGACAGGGGGCACACTGAAGCTTTCTTT.

The gene calls are TRBV7-3 and TRBJ1-2; 9 bases map to TRBD1. V lost 4 bases, J lost 6 bases, and 6 bases stayed unmatched. This CDR3 is built from 14 residues. Germline CDR1 SGHTA, CDR2 FQGTGA. The CDR3 loop reads CASSSQTGGDGYTF. The CDR3 nucleotides read TGTGCCAGCAGCTCACAAACAGGGGGCGATGGCTACACCTTC.

The table lists this clone with a few counts. This chain uses TRBV28 with TRBJ1-5; no firm D call. The V end lost 7 bases, the J end lost 0 bases, and 10 bases lay between the germline ends. CDR3 length equals 14 residues. Germline CDR1 MDHEN, CDR2 SYDVKM. This CDR3 reads CASTPVYSNQPQHF. CDR3 in DNA: TGTGCCAGCACCCCCGTTTATAGCAATCAGCCCCAGCATTTT.

The chain employs TRBV10-3 and TRBJ2-1; D is unclear. The V gene lost 4 bases and the J gene lost 7 bases, with 8 bases spanning the gap. Germline V gives CDR1 ENHRY, CDR2 SYGVKD. This CDR3 spans 12 amino acids. The CDR3 bases are TGTGCCATCAGTGCCCCCCTGAATGAGCAGTTCTTC. Translated, it gives CAISAPLNEQFF.

This clone came up once. This rearrangement joins TRBV30 to TRBJ1-6; 9 bases map to TRBD1. The CDR3 has 15 amino acids. Germline V gene data show CDR1 as GTSNPN and CDR2 as SVGIG (reference sequence). V lost 8 bases, J lost 7 bases, and 12 bases stayed unmatched. The CDR3 sequence is CARGQGNSKNSPLHF. In DNA, the CDR3 is TGTGCCCGGGGACAGGGTAACAGCAAGAATTCACCCCTCCACTTT.

V gene TRBV30 combines with J gene TRBJ2-2; 7 bases agree with TRBD1. The CDR3 runs to 14 residues. V was pared by 8 bases and J by 2 bases, with 8 bases of the junction left unmatched. Looked up from germline, CDR1 is GTSNPN and CDR2 is SVGIG (reference sequence). The DNA for the CDR3 is TGTGCCCAGGGTCGGGACAGTAACACCGGGGAGCTGTTTTTT. Translating it yields CAQGRDSNTGELFF.